This TCR beta chain was sequenced for a study of T cells in Graves' hyperthyroidism and ophthalmopathy. The study, taken as a whole, reports: Also found in blood were most expanded thyroid clonotypes above 0.001.

This CDR3 has 15 amino acids. Trimming stripped 4 bases from V and 1 base from J, with 11 bases between. Germline V gene lookup returns CDR1 MNHNS and CDR2 SASEGT. This clonotype showed up just a few times. Its antigen remains unidentified. Amplification targeted TCR beta CDR3 regions from RNA transcripts. Carried out on the TCR CDR3, a first-round RT-PCR used the HTBI primer set. TCRdb reprocessed the multiplex PCR reads via MiXCR and lists one record per CDR3 protein. The sample lists roughly 750,000 distinct CDR3 sequences, roughly 15% occurring once. Material for sequencing was blood. The sequence derives from a man between 18 and 35 years old with Graves' hyperthyroidism. The V gene is TRBV6-1, the J gene TRBJ1-5; D perhaps matches TRBD1 (5 bases). The CDR3 bases are TGTGCCAGCAGTGCCCCCGCAGGGAGCAATCAGCCCCAGCATTTT. Residues: CASSAPAGSNQPQHF.